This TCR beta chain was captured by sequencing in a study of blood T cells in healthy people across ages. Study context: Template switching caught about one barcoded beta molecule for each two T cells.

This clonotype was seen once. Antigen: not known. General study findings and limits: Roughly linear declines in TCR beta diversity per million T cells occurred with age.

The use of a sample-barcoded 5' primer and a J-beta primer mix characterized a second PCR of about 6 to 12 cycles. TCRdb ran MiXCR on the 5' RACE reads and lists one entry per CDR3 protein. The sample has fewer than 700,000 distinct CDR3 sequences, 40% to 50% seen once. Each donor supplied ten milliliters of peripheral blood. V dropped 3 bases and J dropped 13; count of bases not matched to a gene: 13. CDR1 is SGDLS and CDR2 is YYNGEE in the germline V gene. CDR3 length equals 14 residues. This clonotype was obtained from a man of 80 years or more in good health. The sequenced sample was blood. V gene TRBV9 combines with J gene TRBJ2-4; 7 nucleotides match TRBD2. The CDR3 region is CASSARDYSAEQYF. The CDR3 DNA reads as TGTGCCAGCAGCGCGCGGGACTATTCGGCGGAGCAGTACTTC.